This TCR beta chain was identified in a study of T-cell memory formation after mild COVID-19. The V gene lost 1 base and the J gene lost 0 bases, with 12 bases spanning the gap. CDR1 and CDR2 from the germline V gene are MGHRA and YSYEKL. The CDR3 loop spans 17 amino acids. TCRdb itself ran the 5' RACE reads through MiXCR, one entry per CDR3 protein. The repertoire holds around 320,000 distinct CDR3 sequences, with roughly 21% as singletons. This clonotype was sampled from a man younger than 35 who had mild COVID-19 (a few samples of this study predate the infection). Cell type and time point are not known. The chain is built from TRBV4-1 and TRBJ1-4; a weak D match, TRBD1 (5 bases). Sequencing was performed on PBMCs or a T cell subset sorted from them (not recorded which). This CDR3 is CASSQGGVLATNEKLFF. CDR3 coding DNA: TGCGCCAGCAGCCAAGGGGGCGTCCTCGCAACTAATGAAAAACTGTTTTTT.